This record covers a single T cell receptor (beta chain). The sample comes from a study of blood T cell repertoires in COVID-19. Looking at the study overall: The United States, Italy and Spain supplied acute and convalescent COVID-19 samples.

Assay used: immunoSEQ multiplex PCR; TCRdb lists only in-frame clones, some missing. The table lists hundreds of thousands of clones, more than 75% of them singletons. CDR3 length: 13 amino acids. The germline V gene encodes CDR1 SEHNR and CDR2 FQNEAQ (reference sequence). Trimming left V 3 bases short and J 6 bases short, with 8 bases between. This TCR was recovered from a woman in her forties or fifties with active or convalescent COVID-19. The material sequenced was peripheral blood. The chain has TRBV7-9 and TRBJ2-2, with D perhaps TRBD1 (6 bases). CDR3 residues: CASSFPGAGELFF. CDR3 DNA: TGTGCCAGCAGCTTTCCAGGGGCCGGGGAGCTGTTTTTT.